This T cell receptor (beta chain) was obtained from a study of Ad26.COV2.S vaccination and SARS-CoV-2 variants. Noted treatment: roughly 18 received Ad26.COV2.S at low or high dose, single or two shots; several received placebo; per-sample allocation not given. It was on day 63 after the first vaccine or placebo injection that samples were taken. Turning to this clone: Its antigen is undetermined.

Findings and caveats of the study: Marked by substantial breadth, spike-specific CD8+ and CD4+ T cell responses were reportedly seen after vaccination.

CDR1 GTSNPN and CDR2 SVGIG come from the germline V gene (reference sequence). CDR3 length: 17 amino acids. Unmatched junction bases numbered 7, after V lost 0 bases and J lost 1 base. Data came from immunoSEQ multiplex PCR; TCRdb stores just in-frame clones and leaves some out. The sample shows around 270,000 clones, approximately 90% of them seen only once. This TCR derives from a person between 18 and 59 years old who received the Ad26.COV2.S COVID-19 vaccine or a placebo. The chain employs TRBV30 and TRBJ2-3, with 10 bases identical to TRBD2. The sample consisted of peripheral blood, taken in a trial of Ad26.COV2.S vaccine versus placebo. CDR3 in DNA: TGTGCCTGGAGTGTCGAGCGGGGGGGTCCTCGCACAGATACGCAGTATTTT. This encodes CAWSVERGGPRTDTQYF.